The source of this T cell receptor (beta chain) is a study of technical replicates of blood from a handful of donors. Assay: immunoSEQ multiplex PCR; the TCRdb copy retains only in-frame clones and omits some. The sample shows about 64,000 clones, less than 90% of them seen only once. Germline V lookup: CDR1 SEHNR, CDR2 FQNEAQ (reference sequence). The CDR3 loop spans 12 amino acids. Trimming stripped 4 bases from V and 6 bases from J, with 9 bases between. The J gene is TRBJ1-2, the V gene TRBV7-9, with D perhaps matching TRBD1 (6 bases). The sample taken for sequencing was PBMCs. This sequence was found in a human donor in good health. Some clones in this sample may be carry-over from other donors' samples. The CDR3 DNA follows: TGTGCCAGCAGCTCGACAGGAGATGGCTACACCTTC. Amino acid sequence: CASSSTGDGYTF. The full variable domain, rest sourced from reference TRBV7-9 and TRBJ1-2, is DTGVSQNPRHKITKRGQNVTFRCDPISEHNRLYWYRQTLGQGPEFLTYFQNEAQLEKSRLLSDRFSAERPKGSFSTLEIQRTEQGDSAMYLCASSSTGDGYTFGSGTRLTVV.